These 6 T cell receptor beta chains were sequenced from one sample in a study of response to subunit inactivated influenza vaccine. TCRdb called the RT-PCR reads again in MiXCR, with one record for every CDR3 protein. The sample records roughly 550,000 distinct CDR3 sequences, around 25% being singletons. The same data also went into a second study, on T cells expressing NK-cell markers. From that second work: In generating TCR beta cDNA, 5'RACE template switching with UMIs was used.

The sample here was CD4+ T cells sorted from PBMCs, taken approximately 12 days after vaccination. The receptors were sampled from a man in his forties or fifties who received an inactivated influenza vaccine.

In this sample, this clonotype turned up a few times. V and J are TRBV12-3 or TRBV12-4 and TRBJ2-4, with D perhaps matching TRBD1 or TRBD2 (5 bases each). The CDR3 extends over 12 amino acids. With 6 bases removed from V and 12 bases from J, the gap between germline ends came to 15 bases. DNA for the CDR3: TGTGCCAGCAGCACCGGGACCCCAAATCAGTACTTC. This codes for CASSTGTPNQYF.

This clonotype was counted between two and nine times. This rearrangement joins TRBV5-1 to TRBJ1-1, with a possible D match to TRBD1 (5 bases). The CDR3 is 14 amino acids. Between the trimmed V and J ends, which lost 4 bases and 2 bases, there was a span of 12 bases. Germline values: CDR1 SGHRS, CDR2 YFSETQ. Written as DNA, the CDR3 is TGCGCCAGCAGCGGTTTTCAGGGCAACACTGAAGCTTTCTTT. Encoded protein: CASSGFQGNTEAFF.

This clonotype was seen a handful of times. In DNA form, the CDR3 reads TGTGCCAGCAGCGTCGTCACTAGCGGACCCTACGAGCAGTACTTC. Translation gives CASSVVTSGPYEQYF. The V call is TRBV7-2, the J call TRBJ2-7; 8 bases fit TRBD2. The J segment lost 2 bases and the V segment lost 5 bases, leaving 8 bases of the junction unmatched. CDR1 is SGHTA and CDR2 is FQGNSA in the germline V gene. This CDR3 comprises 15 residues. Using reference TRBV7-2 and TRBJ2-7 for the parts outside the CDR3, the full variable domain is GAGVSQSPSNKVTEKGKDVELRCDPISGHTALYWYRQSLGQGLEFLIYFQGNSAPDKSGLPSDRFSAERTGGSVSTLTIQRTQQEDSAVYLCASSVVTSGPYEQYFGPGTRLTVT.

This chain links TRBV5-6 with TRBJ1-5; tentatively, D is TRBD1 (6 bases). V lost 1 base and J 5 bases, leaving 16 bases between the germline ends. Germline V gene lookup returns CDR1 SGHDT and CDR2 YYEEEE. The CDR3 is 16 residues long. CDR3 coding DNA: TGTGCCAGCAGCTTGACCACTATAGACAGGCATCAGCCCCAGCATTTT. It yields the protein CASSLTTIDRHQPQHF.

This rearrangement joins TRBV20-1 to TRBJ2-1; 15 bases agree with TRBD2. Trimming removed 6 bases from V and 9 bases from J; junction bases left unmatched: 6. Germline V gene sequence: CDR1 DFQATT, CDR2 SNEGSKA (reference sequence). This CDR3 is 14 amino acids long. Written as DNA, the CDR3 is TGCAGTGCATCGGGACTAGCGGGGGGCCCTGAGCAGTTCTTC. Its translation is CSASGLAGGPEQFF.

This clonotype was recorded once. V and J are TRBV9 and TRBJ2-3; 10 nucleotides align to TRBD2. The CDR3 contains 16 residues. Germline CDR1 reads SGDLS; CDR2 reads YYNGEE. The junction had 3 bases not matched to a gene; V was cut back by 0 bases and J by 2 bases. The CDR3 sequence is CASSVVGLASTDTQYF. CDR3 DNA sequence: TGTGCCAGCAGCGTAGTGGGACTAGCGTCCACAGATACGCAGTATTTT.